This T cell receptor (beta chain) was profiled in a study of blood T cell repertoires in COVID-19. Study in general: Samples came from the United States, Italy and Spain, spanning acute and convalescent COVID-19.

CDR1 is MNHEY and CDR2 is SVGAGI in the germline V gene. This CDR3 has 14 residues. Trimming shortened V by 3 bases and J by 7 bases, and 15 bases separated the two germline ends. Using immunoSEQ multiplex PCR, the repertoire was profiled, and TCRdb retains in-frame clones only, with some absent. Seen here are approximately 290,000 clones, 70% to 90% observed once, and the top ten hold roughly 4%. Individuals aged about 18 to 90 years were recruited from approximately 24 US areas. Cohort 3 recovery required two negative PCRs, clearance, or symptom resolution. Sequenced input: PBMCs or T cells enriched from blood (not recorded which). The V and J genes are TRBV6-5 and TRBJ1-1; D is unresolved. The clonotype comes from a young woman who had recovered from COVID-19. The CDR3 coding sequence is TGTGCCAGCAGTTATTTCGCAGAATCGTTTGAAGCTTTCTTT. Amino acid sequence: CASSYFAESFEAFF.